The clone carrying this T cell receptor (beta chain) appeared once. Its antigen is not known. These data are taken from a study of T cells in tuberculosis. Study-level background: This South African cohort compared adolescents with or without latent tuberculosis against adults with active tuberculosis.

Sequencing used immunoSEQ multiplex PCR; TCRdb keeps in-frame clones, though not all of them. The sample includes tens of thousands of clones, 95% of them seen just once. Points from the study as a whole: Active tuberculosis alpha repertoires lay closer to GMM-specific TCRs than controls'.

V shed 5 bases, J shed 8 bases, and the junction held 15 bases outside the gene matches. The CDR3 is made up of 16 amino acids. Looked up from germline, CDR1 is SGHNT and CDR2 is YENEEA. Sequenced input: PBMCs. This clonotype was sampled from a donor aged 10 to 29 with latent tuberculosis or without tuberculosis infection. V usage is TRBV11-3 and J usage is TRBJ2-1; 7 bases are shared with TRBD1. Here the CDR3 DNA reads TGTGCCAGCAGCCCGATGAAGGGGGCAGGATTTCATGAGCAGTTCTTC. Protein sequence: CASSPMKGAGFHEQFF.